This T cell receptor beta chain was obtained from a study of PD-L1 blockade in urothelial cancer (dated 2017 in TCRdb). A note on the overall study: All patients started therapy around 2014 and received atezolizumab 1,200 mg intravenously every 3 weeks. About nine tenths of the roughly 30 patients were males with bladder-origin urothelial cancer, and about two thirds of the roughly 30 reported a prior smoking history. An ECOG performance status of 0 or 1 was recorded for the patients, and 0 to 3 prior chemotherapy regimens had been received by the patients. Blood samples were analyzed 3 weeks after the start of treatment (second dose) and 6 weeks after the start of treatment. Blood samples gave median yields of about 150,000 T cells and 82,636 unique TCRs, along with a median clonality of about 0.084. Somatic, immune and clinical correlates of response to PD-L1 blockade with atezolizumab in urothelial cancer were the focus of an exploratory multi-omic analysis. Pretreatment tumor samples, along with matched peripheral blood collected serially before and after atezolizumab treatment, underwent TCR sequencing. Progression-free survival longer than 6 months counted as durable clinical benefit, and TCR features were additionally tested against both progression-free and overall survival. Whole exome sequencing and RNA sequencing of pretreatment tumors were performed alongside TCR sequencing in the same patients. Under 10 patients achieved durable clinical benefit and some 21 did not. Pretreatment blood TCR-seq was available for around 29 patients, at least one posttreatment blood collection was obtained for some 25 patients, and tumor TCR-seq was available for some 25 patients.

This clone was observed a single time. Its binding antigen is unknown. One base away there is no much larger clone; base qualities are not given. The time point tag for this specimen amounts to: pretreatment peripheral blood. The cohort comprised 25 to 30 patients with locally advanced or metastatic urothelial carcinoma treated at Memorial Sloan Kettering on a trial protocol. Peripheral blood mononuclear cells were collected from each patient pretreatment and during treatment, giving between 1 and 8 total time points per patient. The Qiagen DNeasy Blood extraction kit was used to purify genomic DNA from total PBMCs and from tumor samples. PBMCs were collected pretreatment and during treatment and were isolated and stored as previously described. The investigation overall reported the following: Improved progression-free and overall survival was found to be associated with pretreatment peripheral blood TCR clonality below the median. Greater expansion of tumor-associated TCR clones in peripheral blood 3 weeks after the start of treatment was observed in patients with durable benefit (n ≈ 22, p = 0.022). Because the sample size was small (n of about 31) and many of the analyses were exploratory, the results are meant to be hypothesis-generating.

To estimate absolute template abundance from read counts, synthetic TCR analog templates were spiked into each PCR. Using the immunoSEQ assay, TCRbeta CDR3 regions were amplified from genomic DNA with bias-controlled V and J gene primers. Sequencing of rearranged TCRbeta segments was done at approximately 20X coverage. The authors' pipeline ran thus. Sequencing errors were corrected by clustering and CDR3s were annotated against IMGT to assign V, D and J genes. Only productive TCRbeta rearrangements were used in downstream analyses, excluding out-of-frame or stop-codon sequences. Clonality was calculated as one minus the Shannon entropy normalized by the log of the number of unique productive sequences. Fisher's exact test with Benjamini-Hochberg correction, at a threshold of adjusted p below 0.01, was used to find clones that differed between time points or between blood and tumor. Drawn from immuneACCESS, this table holds only the in-frame rearrangements with V and J called that TCRdb kept. Clones are partly lost; checked studies trace under half to an unresolved V gene and leave the rest unexplained. V and J calls and clone size are as listed in that table; D and trimming were resolved from the DNA. The sample yields over 75,000 clones; more than 75% were counted once. 13% to 15% of the sample comes from the top ten.

The germline V gene specifies KGHSH as CDR1 and LQKENI as CDR2. Germline trimming amounts to 5 bases on V and 9 bases on J, with 12 as the count of junction bases outside the gene matches. The CDR3 numbers 15 residues from cysteine through phenylalanine. The read is trimmed to its CDR3 DNA, 45 bases read in frame from base 1. The starting material was PBMCs, obtained around atezolizumab (anti-PD-L1) treatment. The chain is encoded by TRBV18 joined to TRBJ2-1, with 8 central nucleotides matching TRBD1. This receptor was obtained from a man between 60 and 75 years old with urothelial cancer. CDR3 region: CASSTGQGRLSEQFF. The sequenced DNA is TGTGCCAGCTCAACCGGACAGGGTCGTTTGAGTGAGCAGTTCTTC.